Below are 17 T cell receptor beta chains sequenced from a single sample in a study of monozygotic twins with inflammatory bowel disease. TCRdb reprocessed the 5' RACE reads and reports one entry per CDR3 protein, with no DNA. The listing contains around 450,000 distinct CDR3 sequences. Sequenced material: blood. The source of these receptors is a human donor with ulcerative colitis or Crohn's disease, or a healthy co-twin of an affected twin (not recorded which).

The chain has TRBV12-3 or TRBV12-4 and TRBJ1-1; TCRdb reports TRBD1, a call that lacks DNA to check it against. The CDR3 length is 14 residues. The CDR3 sequence is CASRPGTANTEAFF.

CDR3 sequence reads: CASSQDYDEQFF. The J gene is TRBJ2-1, the V gene TRBV14. CDR1 is SGHDN, CDR2 FVKESK, per germline. CDR3 length: 12 amino acids.

This rearrangement joins TRBV4-2 to TRBJ2-7. Per the germline V gene, CDR1 is LGHNA and CDR2 is YNFKEQ. This CDR3 comprises 13 residues. CDR3 loop: CASGNYYAYEQYF.

The chain is built from TRBV25-1 and TRBJ1-2. Germline values: CDR1 MGHDK, CDR2 SYGVNS. The length of the CDR3 is 13 residues. CDR3 sequence: CASSGQSPWGYTF.

The CDR3 loop reads CASSVGGGANQPQHF. The chain combines TRBV7-2 with TRBJ1-5; the TCRdb call, TRBD1, lacks DNA for checking. The CDR3 sequence is 15 residues long. Germline CDR1 reads SGHTA; CDR2 reads FQGNSA.

The genes are TRBV28 and TRBJ2-1; the TCRdb D gene call, TRBD1, has no DNA to confirm it. The CDR3 loop spans 20 amino acids. Germline CDR1 and CDR2: MDHEN and SYDVKM. CDR3 in amino acids: CASSPLAGAPPLSSYNEQFF.

The CDR3 spells CASSSAVFTDTQYF. The rearrangement joins TRBV5-5 to TRBJ2-3. Germline V gene data show CDR1 as SGHKS and CDR2 as YYEKEE (reference sequence). The CDR3 has 14 amino acids. Supplemented by reference TRBV5-5 and TRBJ2-3, the full variable domain reads DAGVTQSPTHLIKTRGQQVTLRCSPISGHKSVSWYQQVLGQGPQFIFQYYEKEERGRGNFPDRFSARQFPNYSSELNVNALLLGDSALYLCASSSAVFTDTQYFGPGTRLTVL.

The chain uses TRBV28 and TRBJ2-7; no DNA is available, so the TRBD2 call from TCRdb remains unchecked. Germline loops: CDR1 MDHEN, CDR2 SYDVKM. The CDR3 length is 13 residues. The CDR3 protein is CASSLRARTAQYF.

The chain couples TRBV7-9 to TRBJ2-7; the D gene TCRdb calls, TRBD1, cannot be checked with no DNA. This CDR3 has 12 residues. The germline V gene encodes CDR1 SEHNR and CDR2 FQNEAQ (reference sequence). This chain's CDR3 is CASSRDSHEQYF.

The chain couples TRBV9 to TRBJ2-3. The CDR3 is made up of 16 amino acids. Germline assignment: CDR1 SGDLS and CDR2 YYNGEE. The CDR3 spells CASSVAYEPHTDTQYF. The full variable domain, its missing parts supplied by reference TRBV9 and TRBJ2-3, is DSGVTQTPKHLITATGQRVTLRCSPRSGDLSVYWYQQSLDQGLQFLIQYYNGEERAKGNILERFSAQQFPDLHSELNLSSLELGDSALYFCASSVAYEPHTDTQYFGPGTRLTVL.

V is TRBV7-9 and J is TRBJ2-1. Germline CDR1 SEHNR, CDR2 FQNEAQ (reference sequence). This CDR3 region has 13 residues. CDR3 sequence: CASSEANGNEQFF. The full variable domain, rest sourced from reference TRBV7-9 and TRBJ2-1, is DTGVSQNPRHKITKRGQNVTFRCDPISEHNRLYWYRQTLGQGPEFLTYFQNEAQLEKSRLLSDRFSAERPKGSFSTLEIQRTEQGDSAMYLCASSEANGNEQFFGPGTRLTVL.

The genes are TRBV5-1 and TRBJ2-7; the TCRdb D gene call, TRBD2, has no DNA to confirm it. This CDR3 comprises 13 residues. Per germline, CDR1 SGHRS and CDR2 YFSETQ. The CDR3 sequence is CASSRSGNGEQYF.

The chain recombines TRBV3-1 with TRBJ2-7. The CDR3 consists of 11 residues. The germline V gene has CDR1 LGHDT and CDR2 YNNKEL (reference sequence). The CDR3 is CASSHSYEQYF.

CDR3 residues: CASSILLGDQETQYF. This sequence joins TRBV19 and TRBJ2-5. This CDR3 is 15 amino acids long. Germline-derived CDR1 and CDR2 are LNHDA and SQIVND (reference sequence).

This rearrangement joins TRBV9 to TRBJ2-1; absent DNA, TCRdb's TRBD2 call cannot be checked. The CDR3 runs 17 residues. CDR1 is SGDLS, CDR2 YYNGEE, per germline. The CDR3: CASSSRLAGNTINEQFF.

The chain combines TRBV18 with TRBJ1-6; the TRBD1 assignment by TCRdb is unverifiable without DNA. The CDR3 length is 15 residues. Germline-derived CDR1 and CDR2 are KGHSH and LQKENI. The CDR3 sequence is CASSPTGHPNSPLHF. Full variable domain (outside the CDR3, taken from reference TRBV18 and TRBJ1-6): NAGVMQNPRHLVRRRGQEARLRCSPMKGHSHVYWYRQLPEEGLKFMVYLQKENIIDESGMPKERFSAEFPKEGPSILRIQQVVRGDSAAYFCASSPTGHPNSPLHFGNGTRLTVT.

The V and J genes are TRBV29-1 and TRBJ1-3; TCRdb proposes TRBD1, but this gene call is untestable without DNA. Germline CDR1 reads SQVTM; CDR2 reads ANQGSEA. The CDR3 extends over 13 amino acids. The CDR3 spells CSVITGDGNTIYF.